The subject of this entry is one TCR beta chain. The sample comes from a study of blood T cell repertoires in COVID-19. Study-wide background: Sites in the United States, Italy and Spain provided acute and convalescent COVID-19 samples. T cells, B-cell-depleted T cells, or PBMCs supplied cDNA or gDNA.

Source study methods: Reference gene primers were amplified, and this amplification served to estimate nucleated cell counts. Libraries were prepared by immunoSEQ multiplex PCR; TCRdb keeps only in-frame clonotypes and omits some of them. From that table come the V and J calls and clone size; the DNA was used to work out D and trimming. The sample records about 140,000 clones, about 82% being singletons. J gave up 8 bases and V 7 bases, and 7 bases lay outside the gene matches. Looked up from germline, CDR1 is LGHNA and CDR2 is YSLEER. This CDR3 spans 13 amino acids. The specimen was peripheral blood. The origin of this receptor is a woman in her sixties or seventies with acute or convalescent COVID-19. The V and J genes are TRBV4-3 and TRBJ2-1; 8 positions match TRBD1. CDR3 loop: CASNQDRDYEQFF. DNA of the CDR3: TGCGCCAGCAACCAGGACAGGGACTATGAGCAGTTCTTC.